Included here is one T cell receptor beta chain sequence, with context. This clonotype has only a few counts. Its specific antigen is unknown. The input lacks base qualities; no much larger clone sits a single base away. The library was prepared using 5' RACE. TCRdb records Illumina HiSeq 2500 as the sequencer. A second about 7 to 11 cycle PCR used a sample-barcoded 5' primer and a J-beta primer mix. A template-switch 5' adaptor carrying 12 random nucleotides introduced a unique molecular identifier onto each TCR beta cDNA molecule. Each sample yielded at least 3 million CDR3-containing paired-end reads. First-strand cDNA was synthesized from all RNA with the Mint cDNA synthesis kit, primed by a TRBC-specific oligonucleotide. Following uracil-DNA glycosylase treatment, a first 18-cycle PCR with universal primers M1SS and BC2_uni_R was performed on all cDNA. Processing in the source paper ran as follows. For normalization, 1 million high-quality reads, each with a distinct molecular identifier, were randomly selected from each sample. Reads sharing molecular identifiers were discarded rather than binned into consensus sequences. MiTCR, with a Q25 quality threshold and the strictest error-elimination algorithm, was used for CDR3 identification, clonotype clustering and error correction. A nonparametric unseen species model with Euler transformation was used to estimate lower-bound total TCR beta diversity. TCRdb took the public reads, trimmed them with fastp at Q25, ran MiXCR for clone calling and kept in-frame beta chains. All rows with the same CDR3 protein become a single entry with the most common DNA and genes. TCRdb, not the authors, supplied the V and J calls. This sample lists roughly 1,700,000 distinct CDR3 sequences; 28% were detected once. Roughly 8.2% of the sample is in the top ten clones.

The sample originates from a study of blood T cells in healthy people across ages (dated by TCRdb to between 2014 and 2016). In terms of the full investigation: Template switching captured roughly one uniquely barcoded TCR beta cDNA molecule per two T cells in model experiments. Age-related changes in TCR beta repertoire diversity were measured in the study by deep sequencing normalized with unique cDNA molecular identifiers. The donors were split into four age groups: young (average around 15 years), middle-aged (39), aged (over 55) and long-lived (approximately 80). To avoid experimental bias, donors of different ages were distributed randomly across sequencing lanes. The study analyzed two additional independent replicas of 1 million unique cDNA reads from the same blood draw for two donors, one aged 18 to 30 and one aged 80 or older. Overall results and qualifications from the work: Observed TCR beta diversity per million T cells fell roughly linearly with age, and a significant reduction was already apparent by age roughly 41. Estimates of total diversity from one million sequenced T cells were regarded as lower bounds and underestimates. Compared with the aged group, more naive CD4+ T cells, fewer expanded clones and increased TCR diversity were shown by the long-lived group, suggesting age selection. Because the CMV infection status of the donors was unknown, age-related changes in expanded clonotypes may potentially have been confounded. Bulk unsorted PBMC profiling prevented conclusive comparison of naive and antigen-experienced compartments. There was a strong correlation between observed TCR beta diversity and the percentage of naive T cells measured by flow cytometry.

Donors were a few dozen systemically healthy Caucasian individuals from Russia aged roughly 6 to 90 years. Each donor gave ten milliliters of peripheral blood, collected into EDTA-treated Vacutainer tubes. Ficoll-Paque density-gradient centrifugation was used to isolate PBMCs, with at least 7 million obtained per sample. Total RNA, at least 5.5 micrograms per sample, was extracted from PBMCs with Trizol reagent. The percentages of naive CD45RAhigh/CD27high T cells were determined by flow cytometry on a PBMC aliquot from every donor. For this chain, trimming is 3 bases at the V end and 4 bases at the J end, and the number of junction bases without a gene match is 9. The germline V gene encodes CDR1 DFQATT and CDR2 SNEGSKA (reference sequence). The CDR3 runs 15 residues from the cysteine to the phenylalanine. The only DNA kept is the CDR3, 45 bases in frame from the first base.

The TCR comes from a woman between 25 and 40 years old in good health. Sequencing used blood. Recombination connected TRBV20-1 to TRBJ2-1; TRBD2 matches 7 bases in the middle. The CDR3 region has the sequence CSARGPGLKYNEQFF. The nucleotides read TGCAGTGCTAGGGGGCCGGGACTAAAATACAATGAGCAGTTCTTC.